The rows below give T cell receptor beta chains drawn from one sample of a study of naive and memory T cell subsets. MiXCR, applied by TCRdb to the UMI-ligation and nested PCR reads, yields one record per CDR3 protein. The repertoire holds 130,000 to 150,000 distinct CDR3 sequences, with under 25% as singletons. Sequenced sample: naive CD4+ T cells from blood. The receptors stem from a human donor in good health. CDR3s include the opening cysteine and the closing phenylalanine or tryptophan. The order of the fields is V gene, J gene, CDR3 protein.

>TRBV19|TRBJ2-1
CASSSVVGPYNEQFF
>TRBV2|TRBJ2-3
CANSVLDLTYTQYF
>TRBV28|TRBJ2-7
CASSLELAGGLQYF
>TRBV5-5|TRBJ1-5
CASSRADMQPQHF
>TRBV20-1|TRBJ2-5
CSATMETQDF
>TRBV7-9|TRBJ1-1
CASSPMNPGQGGTEAFF
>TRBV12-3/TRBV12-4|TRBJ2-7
CASSLTGTIGEQYF
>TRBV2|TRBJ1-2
CASTRDAPGGYGYTF
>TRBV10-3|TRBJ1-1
CAIRRQKPGTNTEAFF
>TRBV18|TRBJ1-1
CASSPISPHEAFF
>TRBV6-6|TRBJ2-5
CASRRLAGGETQYF
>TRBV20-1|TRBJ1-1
CSASTVLNTEAFF
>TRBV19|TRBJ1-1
CASSWPTTTEAFF
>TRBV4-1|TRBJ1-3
CASSPGQGYGTIYF
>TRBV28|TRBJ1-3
CASSLVGGGNTIYF
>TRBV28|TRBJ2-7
CASSLPTSGKGEQYF
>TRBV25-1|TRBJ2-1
CATLKAGSYNEQFF
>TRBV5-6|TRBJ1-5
CASSLAREFQPQHF
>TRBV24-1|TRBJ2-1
CATPGTSEKTSYNEQFF
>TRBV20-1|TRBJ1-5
CSALDRGRNQPQHF
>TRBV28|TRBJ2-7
CASSLAPRTFSYEQYF
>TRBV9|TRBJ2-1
CASSTRGLEENEQFF
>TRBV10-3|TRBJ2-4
CAIASTTSGELAKNIQYF
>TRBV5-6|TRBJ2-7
CASSDGTGYEQYF
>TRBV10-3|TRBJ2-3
CAISHRGLSTDTQYF
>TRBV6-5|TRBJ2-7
CASSGTSGAGSGQYF
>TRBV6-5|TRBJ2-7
CASSDGWTKAYEQYF
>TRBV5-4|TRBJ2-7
CASSPPRTGELYEQYF
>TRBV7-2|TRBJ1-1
CASSLPEGWNTEAFF
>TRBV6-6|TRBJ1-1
CASSFPTEGSFNEAFF
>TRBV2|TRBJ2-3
CASRQRQATDTQYF
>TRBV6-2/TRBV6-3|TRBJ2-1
CASTYTPPSGSAYNEQFF
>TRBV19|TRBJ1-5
CASTSDRRGPQHF
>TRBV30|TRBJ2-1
CAWSVPPDEQFF
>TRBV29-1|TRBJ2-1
CSVERRERYNEQFF
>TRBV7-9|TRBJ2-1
CASSPSRNEQFF
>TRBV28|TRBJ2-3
CASSSGQGADTQYF
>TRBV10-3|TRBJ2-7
CAISDQDRVRF
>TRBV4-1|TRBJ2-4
CASSPIGGRAVKNIQYF
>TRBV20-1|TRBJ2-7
CSASGTHGSYEQYF
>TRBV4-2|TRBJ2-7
CASSQVDRELTEQYF
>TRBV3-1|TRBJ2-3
CASSRPRDRGDTQYF
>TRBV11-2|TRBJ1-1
CASSSNRGTEAFF
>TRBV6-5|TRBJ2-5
CASSEYQETQYF
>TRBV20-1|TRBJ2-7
CSARQSSYEQYF
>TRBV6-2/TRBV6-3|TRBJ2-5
CALSGGTARESETQYF
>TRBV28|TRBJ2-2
CASSSRGTGGTRELFF
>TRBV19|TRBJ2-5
CASSAGTRGGTAETQYF
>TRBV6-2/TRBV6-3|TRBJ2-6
CASSYDISSGANVLTF
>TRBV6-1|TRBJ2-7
CASDSDRTYEQYF
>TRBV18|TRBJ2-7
CASSRDRGDYEQYF
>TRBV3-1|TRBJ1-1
CASSQLAEAFF
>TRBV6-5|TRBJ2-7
CASRRPDRAYEQYF
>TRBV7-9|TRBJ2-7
CASSFAGQTYEQYF
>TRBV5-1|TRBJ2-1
CASSAGVAYNEQFF
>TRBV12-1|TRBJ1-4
CASSSGTVIEKLFF